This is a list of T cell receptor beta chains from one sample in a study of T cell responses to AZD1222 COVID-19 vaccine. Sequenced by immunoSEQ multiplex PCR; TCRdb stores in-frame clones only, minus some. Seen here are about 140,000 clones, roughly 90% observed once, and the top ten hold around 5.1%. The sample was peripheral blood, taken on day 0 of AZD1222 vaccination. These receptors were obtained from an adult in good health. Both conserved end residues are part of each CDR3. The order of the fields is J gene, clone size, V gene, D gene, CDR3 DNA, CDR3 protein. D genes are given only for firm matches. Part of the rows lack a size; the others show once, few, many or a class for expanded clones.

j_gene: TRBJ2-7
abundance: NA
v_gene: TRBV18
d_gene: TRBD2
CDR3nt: TGTGCCAGCTCACCGTTACGGGGGGACGGGCCCTACGAGCAGTACTTC
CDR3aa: CASSPLRGDGPYEQYF

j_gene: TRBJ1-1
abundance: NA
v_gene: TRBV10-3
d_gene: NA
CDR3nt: TGTGCCATCTCTGAGAAAACTGAAGCTTTCTTT
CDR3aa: CAISEKTEAFF

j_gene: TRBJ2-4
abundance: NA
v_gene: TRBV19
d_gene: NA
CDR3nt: TGTGCCAGTATGCCTTATGGGGCAGCCAAAAACATTCAGTACTTC
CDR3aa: CASMPYGAAKNIQYF

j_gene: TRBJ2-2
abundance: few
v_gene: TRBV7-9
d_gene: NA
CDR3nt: TGTGCCAGCAGCTTTAGAATGGCGAACACCGGGGAGCTGTTTTTT
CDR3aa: CASSFRMANTGELFF

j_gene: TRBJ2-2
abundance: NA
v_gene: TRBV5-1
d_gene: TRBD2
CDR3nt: TGCGCCAGCAGCCCCGTAGCGGGGGGGCTCGGGGAGCTGTTTTTT
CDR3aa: CASSPVAGGLGELFF

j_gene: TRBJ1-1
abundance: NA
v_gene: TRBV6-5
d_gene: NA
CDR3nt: TGTGCCAGCTCACCAGGCACTGAAGCTTTCTTT
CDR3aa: CASSPGTEAFF

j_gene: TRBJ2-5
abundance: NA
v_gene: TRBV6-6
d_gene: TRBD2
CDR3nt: TGTGCCAGCAGGGGGGGGTCTATCCAAGAGACCCAGTACTTC
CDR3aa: CASRGGSIQETQYF

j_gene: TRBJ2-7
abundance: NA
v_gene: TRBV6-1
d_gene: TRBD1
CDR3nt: TGTGCCAGCAGTGAAGGGGGGACAGGGGGCCACGAGCAGTACTTC
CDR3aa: CASSEGGTGGHEQYF

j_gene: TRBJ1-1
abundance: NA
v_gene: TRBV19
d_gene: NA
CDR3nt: TGTGCCAGTAGGCTCCGGGACTATGGCACTGAAGCTTTCTTT
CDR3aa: CASRLRDYGTEAFF

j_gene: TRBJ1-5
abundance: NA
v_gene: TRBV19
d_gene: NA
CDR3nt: TGTGCCAGTAGTATTGGGGGGGTGAGGCAGCCCCAGCATTTT
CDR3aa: CASSIGGVRQPQHF

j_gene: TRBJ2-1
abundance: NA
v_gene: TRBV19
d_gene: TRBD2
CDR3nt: TGTGCCAGTAGTGCCCGTCTATGGGGGGGGAGGCTGTACAATGAGCAGTTCTTC
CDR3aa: CASSARLWGGRLYNEQFF

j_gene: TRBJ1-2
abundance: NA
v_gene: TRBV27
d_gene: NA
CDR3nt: TGTGCCAGCAGTTCCGTACTGACAGGCGCATCCTATGGCTACACCTTC
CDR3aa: CASSSVLTGASYGYTF

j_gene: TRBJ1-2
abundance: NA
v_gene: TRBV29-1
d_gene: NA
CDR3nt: TGCAGCGTTGACGATTATACCAACGGCTACACCTTC
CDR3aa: CSVDDYTNGYTF

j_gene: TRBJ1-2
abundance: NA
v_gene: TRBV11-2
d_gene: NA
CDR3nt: TGTGCCAGCAGCTTTGGCACCCAGGATGGCTACACCTTC
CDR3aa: CASSFGTQDGYTF

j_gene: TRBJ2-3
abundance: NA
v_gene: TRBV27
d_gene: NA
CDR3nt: TGTGCCAGCAGTTTAGGAGAATCTTGGGATACGCAGTATTTT
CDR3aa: CASSLGESWDTQYF

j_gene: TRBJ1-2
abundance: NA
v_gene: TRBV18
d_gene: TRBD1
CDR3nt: TGTGCCAGCTCACCAATACAGGGGCGCCAGGACTATGGCTACACCTTC
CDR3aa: CASSPIQGRQDYGYTF

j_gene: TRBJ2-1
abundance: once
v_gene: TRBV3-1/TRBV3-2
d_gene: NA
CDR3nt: TGTGCCAGCAGGCTACGAGGCGGCCTCGGCTACAATGAGCAGTTCTTC
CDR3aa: CASRLRGGLGYNEQFF

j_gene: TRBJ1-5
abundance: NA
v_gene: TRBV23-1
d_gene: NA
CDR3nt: TGCGCCAGCAGTCAATCGATTGCGACACCTAGCAATCAGCCCCAGCATTTT
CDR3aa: CASSQSIATPSNQPQHF

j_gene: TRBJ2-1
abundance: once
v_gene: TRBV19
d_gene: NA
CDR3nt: TGTGCCAGTAGTATCCTCTCGACCCCCCCCTACAATGAGCAGTTCTTC
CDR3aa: CASSILSTPPYNEQFF

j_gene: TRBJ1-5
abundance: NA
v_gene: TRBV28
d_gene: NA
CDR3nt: TGTGCCAGCAGTTTTATACGTCAGCCCCAGCATTTT
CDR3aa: CASSFIRQPQHF

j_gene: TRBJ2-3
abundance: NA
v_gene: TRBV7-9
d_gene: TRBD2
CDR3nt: TGTGCCAGCAGCTTTGGGGGGGTTATTACAGATACGCAGTATTTT
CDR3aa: CASSFGGVITDTQYF

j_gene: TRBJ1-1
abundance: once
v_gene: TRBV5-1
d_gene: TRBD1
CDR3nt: TGCGCCAGCAGCCCAGGGACAGGGAACACTGAAGCTTTCTTT
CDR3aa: CASSPGTGNTEAFF

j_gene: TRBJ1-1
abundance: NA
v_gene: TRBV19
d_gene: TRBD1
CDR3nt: TGTGCCAGTAGTCGCAGGGGGTTCGGTGAAGCTTTCTTT
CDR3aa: CASSRRGFGEAFF

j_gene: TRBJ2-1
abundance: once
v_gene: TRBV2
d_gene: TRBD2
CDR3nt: TGTGCCCGCGGGGGGGGGAATTACAATGAGCAGTTCTTC
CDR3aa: CARGGGNYNEQFF

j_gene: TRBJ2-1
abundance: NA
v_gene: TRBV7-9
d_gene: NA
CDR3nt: TGTGCCAGCAGCTTGATGGAGGGCTCAAATGAGCAGTTCTTC
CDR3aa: CASSLMEGSNEQFF

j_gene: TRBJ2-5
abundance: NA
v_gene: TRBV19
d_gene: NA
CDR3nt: TGTGCCAGTAGTCAGACAGAAGAGACCCAGTACTTC
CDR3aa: CASSQTEETQYF

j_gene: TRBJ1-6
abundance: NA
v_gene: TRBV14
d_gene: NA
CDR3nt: TGTGCCAGCAGCCAACCCCTCGGAAGGGGTAATTCACCCCTCCACTTT
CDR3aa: CASSQPLGRGNSPLHF

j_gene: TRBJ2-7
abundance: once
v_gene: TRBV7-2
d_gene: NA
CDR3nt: TGTGCCAGCAGCCCCGACATCGTCGGATGGGAGCAGTACTTC
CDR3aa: CASSPDIVGWEQYF

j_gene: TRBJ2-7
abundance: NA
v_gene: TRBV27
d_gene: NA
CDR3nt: TGTGCCAGCAGTTTTGAAGTCTACGAGCAGTACTTC
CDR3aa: CASSFEVYEQYF

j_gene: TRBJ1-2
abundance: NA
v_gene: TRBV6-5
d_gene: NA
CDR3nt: TGTGCCAGCACCCCCGGGGTGAGGAACTATGGCTACACCTTC
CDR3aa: CASTPGVRNYGYTF

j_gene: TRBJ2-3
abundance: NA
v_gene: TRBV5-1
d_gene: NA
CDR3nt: TGCGCCAGCAGCTTGGTCTCCTTGGATACGCAGTATTTT
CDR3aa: CASSLVSLDTQYF

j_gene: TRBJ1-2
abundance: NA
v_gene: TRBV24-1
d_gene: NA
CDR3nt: TGTGCCACCAGTGATTTGGAGGGAGGGAACTATGGCTACACCTTC
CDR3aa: CATSDLEGGNYGYTF

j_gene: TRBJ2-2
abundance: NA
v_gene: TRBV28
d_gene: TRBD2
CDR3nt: TGTGCCAGCAGTCCGGGACTAGCGGAGTTCACCGGGGAGCTGTTTTTT
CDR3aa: CASSPGLAEFTGELFF

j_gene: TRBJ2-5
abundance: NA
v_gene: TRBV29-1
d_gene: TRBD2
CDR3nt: TGCAGCGTGGATAGCGGGAGGAGGCAAGAGACCCAGTACTTC
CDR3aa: CSVDSGRRQETQYF

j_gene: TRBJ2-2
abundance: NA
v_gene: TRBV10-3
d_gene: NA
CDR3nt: TGTGCCATCAGTGAGAGGGGGGCCACCGGGGAGCTGTTTTTT
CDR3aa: CAISERGATGELFF

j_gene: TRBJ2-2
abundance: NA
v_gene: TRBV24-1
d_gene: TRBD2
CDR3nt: TGTGCCACCAGTGGTGGACTAGCGGGAGTGACCGGGGAGCTGTTTTTT
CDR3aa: CATSGGLAGVTGELFF

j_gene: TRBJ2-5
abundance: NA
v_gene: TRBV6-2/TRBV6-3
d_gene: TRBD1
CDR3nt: TGTGCCAGCAGTTACTCGAGGCAGGGGGCGGGGACCCAGTACTTC
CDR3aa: CASSYSRQGAGTQYF

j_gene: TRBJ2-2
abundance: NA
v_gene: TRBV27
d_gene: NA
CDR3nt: TGTGCCAGCAGTTTAAGTGACACCGGGGAGCTGTTTTTT
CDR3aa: CASSLSDTGELFF

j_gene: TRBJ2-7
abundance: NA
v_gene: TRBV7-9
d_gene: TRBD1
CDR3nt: TGTGCCAGCAGCTTCGCTAGACAGGGTGGGAGCGAGCAGTACTTC
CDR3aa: CASSFARQGGSEQYF

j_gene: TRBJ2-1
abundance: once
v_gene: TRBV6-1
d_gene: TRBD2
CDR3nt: TGTGCCAGCCTCCCTCAAGCGGGAGGTTACAATGAGCAGTTCTTC
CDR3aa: CASLPQAGGYNEQFF

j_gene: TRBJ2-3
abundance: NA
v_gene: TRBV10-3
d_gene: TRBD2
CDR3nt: TGTGCCATCAGTGAGAAGACTAGCGGGGTCACGAATACGCAGTATTTT
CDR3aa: CAISEKTSGVTNTQYF

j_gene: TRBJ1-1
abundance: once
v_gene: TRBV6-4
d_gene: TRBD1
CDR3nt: TGTGCCAGCAGGCTAACAGGGGGCTGGAACACTGAAGCTTTCTTT
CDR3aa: CASRLTGGWNTEAFF

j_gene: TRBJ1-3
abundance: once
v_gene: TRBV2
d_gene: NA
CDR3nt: TGTGCCAGCAGTGACTTAGGGGCCGACGGAAACACCATATATTTT
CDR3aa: CASSDLGADGNTIYF

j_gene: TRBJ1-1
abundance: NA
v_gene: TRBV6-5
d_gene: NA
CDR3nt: TGTGCCAGCAGTTACACCCGGGAGGACACTGAAGCTTTCTTT
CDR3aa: CASSYTREDTEAFF